This T cell receptor beta chain was sequenced in a study of OX40 agonist ivuxolimab in advanced cancers. Context from the whole study: Ivuxolimab was a fully human IgG2 agonistic monoclonal antibody targeting the costimulatory receptor OX40 (CD134). Partial responses occurred in three dose-escalation patients, of whom one had hepatocellular carcinoma and two had cutaneous melanoma. Of the approximately 54 dose-escalation patients, hepatocellular carcinoma was present in about 19, melanoma in some 15, renal cell carcinoma in 9 and head and neck cancer in 9. Prior anti-PD-1, anti-PD-L1 or anti-CTLA-4 therapy was permitted, and checkpoint inhibitors had been received by roughly 42% of dose-escalation patients. A male proportion of 75% to 85% and a mean age of about 60 years, ranging from 23 to 79, were recorded for the dose-escalation cohort. Intravenous ivuxolimab was administered to patients every 2 weeks at six dose levels: 0.01, 0.1, 0.3, 1.5, 3 and 10 mg/kg. The purpose of peripheral TCRbeta sequencing was to test whether ivuxolimab changed TCR sequence diversity and led to clonal T-cell expansion. The monotherapy dose-escalation portion (N ≈ 52 patients) of the phase I ivuxolimab trial is reported in the paper.

The germline V gene provides CDR1 SGHTA and CDR2 FQGTGA. The germline ends are 8 bases apart after V is trimmed by 2 bases and J by 0 bases. From the cysteine through the phenylalanine, the CDR3 covers 15 amino acids. Solely the CDR3 DNA is kept, with 45 bases framed from the first base. Genomic DNA was isolated from the sorted cells so that the TCRbeta CDR3 region could be sequenced. The immunoSEQ Assay was used for sequencing of TCRbeta CDR3 regions. TCRdb holds this immuneACCESS table with in-frame rearrangements only. Some clones are missing; in checked studies, unresolved V genes explain under half, and the rest has no known cause. The sample yields about 69,000 clones; about three quarters were counted once. The ten largest clones add up to 2% to 2.5% of the sample. Regarding this clone: The target of this receptor is not known. Base qualities are not recorded, but no much larger clone differs from it by a single base.

Study-wide findings and limitations: In partial responders in the 0.1-3.0 mg/kg groups, normalized peripheral clonal expansion was found to be among the lowest, especially among CD8+ T cells. On average, CD8+ T cells showed more expanded clones than CD4+ T cells after ivuxolimab. Low levels of normalized T-cell clonal expansion were also seen in some patients who did not respond. Which antigens the clonally expanded peripheral T cells were specific for was not determined. At doses of 0.1 to 3.0 mg/kg, clonal expansion of both CD4+ and CD8+ T cells in blood was seen between baseline and week 6.

The trial excluded patients who had a history of autoimmune disease or who were on systemic immunosuppression. Peripheral blood for TCR sequencing was drawn from every dose cohort at baseline, at cycle 4 day 1 and at cycle 7 day 1. The samples were taken from a phase I, first-in-human, multicenter, open-label dose-escalation trial of ivuxolimab. Adults with locally advanced or metastatic melanoma, renal cell, hepatocellular, or head and neck squamous cell carcinoma were enrolled in the trial. Before TCR sequencing, CD4+ T cells and CD8+ T cells from peripheral blood were sorted into separate populations.

The sequence is built from TRBV7-3 and TRBJ2-1, with TRBD1 tentatively as D gene (5 bases match). The origin of this receptor is an adult with an advanced solid tumor such as melanoma, head and neck, liver or kidney cancer. Sequencing was performed on CD4+ or CD8+ T cells sorted from blood, taken in a trial of the OX40 agonist ivuxolimab. CDR3 sequence: CASSLGHFSYNEQFF. The DNA reads as follows: TGTGCCAGCAGCTTAGGACATTTCTCCTACAATGAGCAGTTCTTC.